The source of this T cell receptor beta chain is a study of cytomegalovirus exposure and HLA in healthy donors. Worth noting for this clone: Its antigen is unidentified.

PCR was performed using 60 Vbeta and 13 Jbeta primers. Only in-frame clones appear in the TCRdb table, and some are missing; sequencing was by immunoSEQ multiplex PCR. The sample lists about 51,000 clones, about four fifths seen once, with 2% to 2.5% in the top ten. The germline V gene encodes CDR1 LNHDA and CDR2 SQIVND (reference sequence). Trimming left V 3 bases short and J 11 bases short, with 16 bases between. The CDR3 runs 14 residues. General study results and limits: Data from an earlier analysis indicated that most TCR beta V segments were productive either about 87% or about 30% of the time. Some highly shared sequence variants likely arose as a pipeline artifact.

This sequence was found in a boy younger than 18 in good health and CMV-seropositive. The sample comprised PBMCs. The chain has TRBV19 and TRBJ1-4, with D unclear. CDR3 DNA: TGTGCCAGTAGTATCGGCAGGCGGGCGGGGAAACTGTTTTTT. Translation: CASSIGRRAGKLFF.